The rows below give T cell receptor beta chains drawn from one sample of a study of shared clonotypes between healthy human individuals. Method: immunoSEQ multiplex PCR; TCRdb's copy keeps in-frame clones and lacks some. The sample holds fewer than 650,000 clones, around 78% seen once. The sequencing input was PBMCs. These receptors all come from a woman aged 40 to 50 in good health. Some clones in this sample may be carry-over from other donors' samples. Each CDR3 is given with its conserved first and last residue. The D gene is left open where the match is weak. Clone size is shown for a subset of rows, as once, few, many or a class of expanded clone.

CDR3 DNA: TGTGCCAGCAGTTCCCAAAAGAAGAGCTATGGCTACACCTTC; CDR3 protein: CASSSQKKSYGYTF; V gene: TRBV28; clone size: .; J gene: TRBJ1-2; D gene: .
CDR3 DNA: TGTGCCTGGAGTCCGCGGGGGAGGCCTAACACCGGGGAGCTGTTTTTT; CDR3 protein: CAWSPRGRPNTGELFF; V gene: TRBV30; clone size: few; J gene: TRBJ2-2; D gene: TRBD2
CDR3 DNA: TGTGCCAGCAGTGTAACAGGGGGCGCGTGGGAGACCCAGTACTTC; CDR3 protein: CASSVTGGAWETQYF; V gene: TRBV9; clone size: .; J gene: TRBJ2-5; D gene: TRBD1
CDR3 DNA: TGTGCCAGCAGTGAAAGTGGAACTTACTACGAGCAGTACTTC; CDR3 protein: CASSESGTYYEQYF; V gene: TRBV2; clone size: .; J gene: TRBJ2-7; D gene: .
CDR3 DNA: TGTGCCAGCAGTTACGGGACGGGGGCCTACAATGAGCAGTTCTTC; CDR3 protein: CASSYGTGAYNEQFF; V gene: TRBV6-5; clone size: .; J gene: TRBJ2-1; D gene: .
CDR3 DNA: TGTGCCAGCAGTTACAGGCGGTGGGCGGAGCTGTTTTTT; CDR3 protein: CASSYRRWAELFF; V gene: TRBV6-5; clone size: .; J gene: TRBJ2-2; D gene: .
CDR3 DNA: TGTGCCAGCAGCTTAGGCCCCCGGATACGCGGAATCTACAATGAGCAGTTCTTC; CDR3 protein: CASSLGPRIRGIYNEQFF; V gene: TRBV11-2; clone size: .; J gene: TRBJ2-1; D gene: .
CDR3 DNA: TGTGCCAGTAGTATAGTCGGAGGACTAGCGGGAAGGACAGAGACCCAGTACTTC; CDR3 protein: CASSIVGGLAGRTETQYF; V gene: TRBV19; clone size: .; J gene: TRBJ2-5; D gene: TRBD2
CDR3 DNA: TGTGCCTCGGGATCAACTAATGAAAAACTGTTTTTT; CDR3 protein: CASGSTNEKLFF; V gene: TRBV28; clone size: .; J gene: TRBJ1-4; D gene: .
CDR3 DNA: TGCAGTGCTCCGAATTTGGATACGCAGTATTTT; CDR3 protein: CSAPNLDTQYF; V gene: TRBV20-1; clone size: .; J gene: TRBJ2-3; D gene: .
CDR3 DNA: TGTGCCAGCAGTTTCGAGGTTAGGGAGCAGTACTTC; CDR3 protein: CASSFEVREQYF; V gene: TRBV28; clone size: .; J gene: TRBJ2-7; D gene: .
CDR3 DNA: TGTGCCAGCACCCCCGACAGGGATTTGTACGAGCAGTACTTC; CDR3 protein: CASTPDRDLYEQYF; V gene: TRBV28; clone size: .; J gene: TRBJ2-7; D gene: TRBD1
CDR3 DNA: TGTGCCAGCAGTGAAGGTGACAGGGGCGAGACCCAGTACTTC; CDR3 protein: CASSEGDRGETQYF; V gene: TRBV2; clone size: .; J gene: TRBJ2-5; D gene: TRBD1
CDR3 DNA: TGCGCCAGCAGCCAAGTGGACTTACCAGATACGCAGTATTTT; CDR3 protein: CASSQVDLPDTQYF; V gene: TRBV4-3; clone size: .; J gene: TRBJ2-3; D gene: .
CDR3 DNA: TGTGCCAGCCCCCCCCTAGCGGGAGTCACCGGGGAGCTGTTTTTT; CDR3 protein: CASPPLAGVTGELFF; V gene: TRBV18; clone size: .; J gene: TRBJ2-2; D gene: TRBD2
CDR3 DNA: TGTGCCAGCAGTGAGGGGACAGATGAAGCTTTCTTT; CDR3 protein: CASSEGTDEAFF; V gene: TRBV25-1; clone size: .; J gene: TRBJ1-1; D gene: TRBD1
CDR3 DNA: TGTGCCAGCAGTTCACCCTGGTCTCCACAGGGTATATGGGGCTACACCTTC; CDR3 protein: CASSSPWSPQGIWGYTF; V gene: TRBV28; clone size: .; J gene: TRBJ1-2; D gene: .
CDR3 DNA: TGTGCCAGCTCACCAGGGACAGCCGGAACCAACACTGAAGCTTTCTTT; CDR3 protein: CASSPGTAGTNTEAFF; V gene: TRBV18; clone size: .; J gene: TRBJ1-1; D gene: TRBD1
CDR3 DNA: TGTGCCAGCTCACAGAACAGCTACGAGCAGTACTTC; CDR3 protein: CASSQNSYEQYF; V gene: TRBV18; clone size: .; J gene: TRBJ2-7; D gene: .
CDR3 DNA: TGTGCCAGCAGCCCCGGGACTAGAGATACGCAGTATTTT; CDR3 protein: CASSPGTRDTQYF; V gene: TRBV7-8; clone size: .; J gene: TRBJ2-3; D gene: TRBD2
CDR3 DNA: TGTGCCAGCAGTAGTAGCGGGAGCTCCTACGAGCAGTACTTC; CDR3 protein: CASSSSGSSYEQYF; V gene: TRBV2; clone size: .; J gene: TRBJ2-7; D gene: TRBD2
CDR3 DNA: TGTGCCAGCACCCTTCCCGTCAGATCTGGAAACACCATATATTTT; CDR3 protein: CASTLPVRSGNTIYF; V gene: TRBV28; clone size: .; J gene: TRBJ1-3; D gene: .
CDR3 DNA: TGTGCCAGCAGCTTCGGGACAGGGGGCCAAATACGACCGGACTACGAGCAGTACTTC; CDR3 protein: CASSFGTGGQIRPDYEQYF; V gene: TRBV5-4; clone size: .; J gene: TRBJ2-7; D gene: TRBD1
CDR3 DNA: TGTGCCAGCAGCTTGTGGGGACTGGGCTATGGCTACACCTTC; CDR3 protein: CASSLWGLGYGYTF; V gene: TRBV5-4; clone size: .; J gene: TRBJ1-2; D gene: .
CDR3 DNA: TGTGCCAGCAGCTTGGAAGGGGGTAGGTACGAGCAGTACTTC; CDR3 protein: CASSLEGGRYEQYF; V gene: TRBV5-4; clone size: many; J gene: TRBJ2-7; D gene: .
CDR3 DNA: TGTGCCAGCAGTACCACAGGGGGTCATGGCTACACCTTC; CDR3 protein: CASSTTGGHGYTF; V gene: TRBV2; clone size: .; J gene: TRBJ1-2; D gene: TRBD1
CDR3 DNA: TGTGCCAGCAGCTGGGGACAGGGTTCCGATGGCTACACCTTC; CDR3 protein: CASSWGQGSDGYTF; V gene: TRBV5-4; clone size: once; J gene: TRBJ1-2; D gene: TRBD1
CDR3 DNA: TGTGCCAGCCACCCCCGGGACAGGCGCAATCAGCCCCAGCATTTT; CDR3 protein: CASHPRDRRNQPQHF; V gene: TRBV2; clone size: .; J gene: TRBJ1-5; D gene: TRBD1
CDR3 DNA: TGTGCCAGCAGCCTAGGGGACACAGATACGCAGTATTTT; CDR3 protein: CASSLGDTDTQYF; V gene: TRBV28; clone size: .; J gene: TRBJ2-3; D gene: .
CDR3 DNA: TGTGCCAGCAGGGGACAGGGGAACCCTGAAGCTTTCTTT; CDR3 protein: CASRGQGNPEAFF; V gene: TRBV25-1; clone size: .; J gene: TRBJ1-1; D gene: TRBD1
CDR3 DNA: TGCGCCAGCAGCCAAGAATTCGCGGCGTACAATGAGCAGTTCTTC; CDR3 protein: CASSQEFAAYNEQFF; V gene: TRBV4-3; clone size: .; J gene: TRBJ2-1; D gene: .
CDR3 DNA: TGCAGTGCGAAGAGGAGCATCGGCTACACCTTC; CDR3 protein: CSAKRSIGYTF; V gene: TRBV20-1; clone size: .; J gene: TRBJ1-2; D gene: .
CDR3 DNA: TGTGCCACCAGCAGAGAGACAGATTCGAACACCGGGGAGCTGTTTTTT; CDR3 protein: CATSRETDSNTGELFF; V gene: TRBV15; clone size: few; J gene: TRBJ2-2; D gene: .